This T cell receptor beta chain was captured in a study of molecular identifiers for immune sequencing clone quantification. Study as a whole: For replicates, RNA isolated from approximately 20,000 or 98,000 naive CD8 cells was divided into five portions, of which four were sequenced. Study observations and caveats: Identical TCR molecules sharing a barcode could underestimate highly expanded clone sizes.

In this sample, this clonotype turned up many times. Its antigen is as yet unknown. The CDR3 is 13 residues long. Trimming pared 4 bases from V and 6 bases from J, leaving 12 bases between. The germline gives CDR1 LGHNA, CDR2 YSLEER. MiXCR, applied by TCRdb to the PCR reads, yields one record per CDR3 protein. The sample consists of approximately 550,000 distinct CDR3 sequences, 20% to 25% of them appearing once. This TCR came from a human donor in good health. Some libraries in this study had Jurkat cell RNA spiked in. The sequenced material came from naive CD8+ T cells from blood, with Jurkat cell RNA spiked in. Subset of the sample: FACS-sorted CD8+CD4-CCR7+CD45RA+ naive T cells. The chain is built from TRBV4-3 and TRBJ1-1; TRBD1 might be the D (6 bases). As DNA, the CDR3 is TGCGCCAGCAGCCTGGGGGCGCAATCTGAAGCTTTCTTT. It specifies CASSLGAQSEAFF.